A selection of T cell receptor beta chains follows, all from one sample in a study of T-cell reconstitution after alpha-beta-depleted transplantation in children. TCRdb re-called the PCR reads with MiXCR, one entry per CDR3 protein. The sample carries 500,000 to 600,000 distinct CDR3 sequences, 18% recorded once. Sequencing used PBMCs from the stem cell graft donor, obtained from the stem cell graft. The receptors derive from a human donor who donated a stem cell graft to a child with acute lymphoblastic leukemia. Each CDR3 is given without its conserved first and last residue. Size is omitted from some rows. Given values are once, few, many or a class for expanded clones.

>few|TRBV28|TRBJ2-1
ASSAVLAGPPYGEQF
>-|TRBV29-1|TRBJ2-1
SVARGDYNEQF
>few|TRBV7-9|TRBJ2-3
ASSFPQDTQY
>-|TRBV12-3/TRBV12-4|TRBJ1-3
ASSPQTGAGNTIY
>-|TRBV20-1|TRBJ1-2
SAGSDYGYT
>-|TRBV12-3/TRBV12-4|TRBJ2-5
ASSMSGETQY
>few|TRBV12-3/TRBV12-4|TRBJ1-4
ASSESRYSNEKLF
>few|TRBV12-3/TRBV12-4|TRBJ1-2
ASSLRTGGNNYGYT
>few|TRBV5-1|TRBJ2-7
ASSGTRSYEQY
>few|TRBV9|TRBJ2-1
ASSVVNNNEQF
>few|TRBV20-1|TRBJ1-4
SASRQGVATNEKLF
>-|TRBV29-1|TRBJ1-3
SVEAIEHTIY
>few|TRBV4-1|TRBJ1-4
ASSHGDRGGEKLF
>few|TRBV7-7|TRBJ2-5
ASSMGQGRYQETQY
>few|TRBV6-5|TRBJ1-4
ASSYSNRQGREKLF
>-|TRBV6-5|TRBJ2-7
ASRNLRGYEQY